This T cell receptor (beta chain) comes out of a study of T cells expressing NK-cell markers. On the study more broadly: Sorted T-cell subsets CD3+CD56+NKG2C+, CD3+CD56+NKG2C- and CD3+CD56-NKG2C+ were TCR beta-sequenced. The study, taken as a whole, reports: The CD3+CD56-NKG2C+ fraction of a handful of donors was likewise dominated by these clonotypes. NKG2C+ dominant clonotype frequencies in six or seven donors were roughly 1.0-7.5% of CD8+ T cells.

As concerns this clonotype: As yet, its antigen is unknown.

Germline-derived CDR1 and CDR2 are SGHTA and FQGNSA. The CDR3 runs 17 residues. TCRdb reprocessed the 5' RACE reads, with one entry per CDR3 protein and no DNA. The table lists 350,000 to 450,000 distinct CDR3 sequences. Specimen: blood T cells: a sorted CD56 or NKG2C T cell subset, CD4+ or CD8+ T cells, or bulk PBMC T cells (not recorded which). The chain carries TRBV7-2 and TRBJ2-1; TCRdb outputs TRBD2, but without DNA this stays unchecked. This TCR was recovered from a man aged 18 to 69 in good health. The CDR3: CASSIQSGLAGYNEQFF.